The T cell receptor beta chain under discussion was sequenced for a study of T cells in Graves' hyperthyroidism and ophthalmopathy. Notes on the study in general: In simple terms, a model built on 13 V-J features told ophthalmopathy apart from stable hyperthyroidism.

With respect to this clonotype: The antigen is undetermined.

The J segment lost 6 bases and the V segment lost 6 bases, leaving 12 bases of the junction unmatched. In germline, CDR1 is DFQATT, CDR2 SNEGSKA (reference sequence). The CDR3 is made up of 16 amino acids. The CDR3 regions of TCR beta were amplified from RNA transcripts. Initially, a first-round RT-PCR of the TCR CDR3 employed the HTBI primer set. In TCRdb, the multiplex PCR reads were re-called with MiXCR into one record per CDR3 protein. Here the sample spans some 380,000 distinct CDR3 sequences, approximately 12% being singletons. The gene calls are TRBV20-1 and TRBJ2-3, with 13 positions matching TRBD2. Sequenced material: blood. The origin of this receptor is a man aged 25-45 years with Graves' hyperthyroidism that later progressed to Graves' ophthalmopathy. As DNA, the CDR3 is TGCAGTGCACATACGCCGGGACTAGCGGGACGGGATACGCAGTATTTT. This translates into CSAHTPGLAGRDTQYF.